The text below deals with one T cell receptor (beta chain). The CDR3 loop spans 15 amino acids. V lost 0 bases and J 9 bases, leaving 16 bases between the germline ends. The V gene's germline CDR1 is SGHRS and CDR2 YFSETQ. The sample belongs to a study of blood T cell repertoires in COVID-19. Study-level information: Sites in the United States, Italy and Spain provided acute and convalescent COVID-19 samples.

Method: immunoSEQ multiplex PCR; TCRdb's copy keeps in-frame clones and lacks some. The sample has 200,000 to 300,000 clones; roughly 85% are singletons. Material: PBMCs or T cells enriched from blood (not recorded which). This chain connects TRBV5-1 to TRBJ2-1; a possible D gene is TRBD1 (5 bases). The TCR originated in a woman aged 40-49 years who had been exposed to COVID-19. The CDR3 loop is CASSLAGQGNGEQFF. In nucleotides, the CDR3 is TGCGCCAGCAGCTTGGCGGGCCAGGGTAATGGTGAGCAGTTCTTC.